This is a list of T cell receptor beta chains from one sample in a study. One entry per CDR3 protein, called by TCRdb with MiXCR from the reads. The sample shows approximately 1,200 distinct CDR3 sequences, 41% of them seen only once. Sequencing was done on a sample of CD8+ T cells (not recorded whether cultured). These receptors came from a male donor. Each CDR3 is given with its conserved first and last residue. Each record gives: D gene, V gene, J gene, clone size, CDR3 DNA, CDR3 protein. D genes are given only for firm matches. Clone size is not always given. Where it is, it says once, few, many or a class for expanded clones.

NA	TRBV19	TRBJ2-7	once	TGTGCCAGTAGTATCAACGCAGAGTACGAGCAGTACTTC	CASSINAEYEQYF
NA	TRBV19	TRBJ2-7	many	TGTGCCAGTTCCCTCAGGTCGGCGGGCGAGCAGTACTTC	CASSLRSAGEQYF
NA	TRBV19	TRBJ2-1	medium-sized	TGTGCCAGTAGTATAAGGAGCGGGGACAAGCAGTTCTTC	CASSIRSGDKQFF
NA	TRBV19	TRBJ1-6	NA	TGTGCCAGTCGTTTTACAGGGAATTCACCCCTCCACTTT	CASRFTGNSPLHF
NA	TRBV19	TRBJ2-1	many	TGTGCCAGTAGTATCCGGAGCGGGTGGGAGCAGTTCTTC	CASSIRSGWEQFF
NA	TRBV19	TRBJ1-2	NA	TGTGCCAGTAGTATCAAAGCAGGGTCCTATCTTTACACCTTC	CASSIKAGSYLYTF
NA	TRBV19	TRBJ1-2	NA	TGTGCCAGTAGTATCAAAGCAGAGTGTGGCTACACCTTC	CASSIKAECGYTF
NA	TRBV19	TRBJ2-7	medium-sized	TGTGCCAGTAATACCAGGGCCACCTACGAGCAGTACTTC	CASNTRATYEQYF
NA	TRBV19	TRBJ2-1	once	TGTGCTAGTAGTATCAGCTCTAGCGTAGAGCAGTTCTTC	CASSISSSVEQFF
NA	TRBV6-5	TRBJ2-2	medium-sized	TGTGCCAGCAGTAAGAACTCAGGGAACACCGGGGAGCTGTTTTTT	CASSKNSGNTGELFF
NA	TRBV19	TRBJ1-2	NA	TGTGCCAGTGGTATCGGCGCCGATGGCCACACCTTC	CASGIGADGHTF
NA	TRBV19	TRBJ2-7	NA	TGTGCCAGTAGTGTGAGAAGCGCCTACGAGCGGTACTTC	CASSVRSAYERYF
NA	TRBV19	TRBJ1-3	medium-sized	TGTGCCAGTAGTATCTTTTATACCTCTGGAAACACCATATATTTT	CASSIFYTSGNTIYF
NA	TRBV19	TRBJ2-2	NA	TGTGCCAGTAGTATCAGGGCGGCCGGGGAGCCGTTTTTT	CASSIRAAGEPFF
NA	TRBV19	TRBJ2-1	NA	TGTGCCAGCAGTATCCACAGCGTAAATGAGCAGTTCTTC	CASSIHSVNEQFF
NA	TRBV21-1	TRBJ1-4	NA	TGTACCAGCAGCAACCTAATGCTACAGGGCACCGGAAAGCTGTTTTTT	CTSSNLMLQGTGKLFF
NA	TRBV6-6	TRBJ1-5	medium-sized	TGTGCCAGCAGTTACCCCGCCGCGGGGCATAGCAATCAGCCCCAGCATTTT	CASSYPAAGHSNQPQHF
NA	TRBV19	TRBJ2-5	NA	TGTGCCAGTAGTATCGTCTTGCAAGAGACCAAGTACTTC	CASSIVLQETKYF
NA	TRBV25-1	TRBJ1-2	NA	TGTGCCAGTAGTATCAAAACAGGGTATGGCTACACCTTC	CASSIKTGYGYTF
NA	TRBV5-1	TRBJ1-2	many	TGCGCCAGCAGCTTAAACCTCGGGCAAGGCTACACCTTC	CASSLNLGQGYTF
NA	TRBV19	TRBJ2-2	medium-sized	TGTGCCAGTAGTCCCTTTGGGACCCGGGAGCTGTTTTTT	CASSPFGTRELFF
NA	TRBV27	TRBJ2-4	NA	NA	CVSSFGQGADIQHF
NA	TRBV19	TRBJ2-7	medium-sized	TGTGCCAGCGGGACCCCTTGGGAGCAGTACTTC	CASGTPWEQYF
NA	TRBV19	TRBJ1-2	NA	TGTGCCAGTAGTATGACAGGAGGGAGATATGGCTTCACCTTC	CASSMTGGRYGFTF
NA	TRBV19	TRBJ1-5	NA	TGTGCCAGTGGTTTTTACAGCAATAAGCCCCAGCATTTT	CASGFYSNKPQHF
TRBD2	TRBV5-6	TRBJ2-3	medium-sized	TGTGCCAGCAGCTTTGGTGCGGGAGCAGATACGCAGTATTTT	CASSFGAGADTQYF
NA	TRBV19	TRBJ2-7	NA	TGTGCCAGTAGTCGGCGAGCGTCCTACGAGCAGTACTTC	CASSRRASYEQYF